This T cell receptor (beta chain) comes out of a study of cytomegalovirus exposure and HLA in healthy donors. The assay was immunoSEQ multiplex PCR, and TCRdb's table has in-frame clones only and misses some. The repertoire holds over 85,000 clones, about four fifths seen once, with about 12% in the top ten. The V end lost 3 bases, the J end lost 2 bases, and 11 bases lay between the germline ends. Per the germline V gene, CDR1 is SEHNR and CDR2 is FQNEAQ (reference sequence). There are 15 residues in the CDR3. Sequencing used PBMCs. The chain uses TRBV7-9 and TRBJ1-3; D is perhaps TRBD1 (5 bases). The receptor was derived from a woman between 18 and 29 years old in good health and CMV-seropositive. CDR3 nucleotides: TGTGCCAGCAGCTTCAGGGTGCAGGCTGGAAACACCATATATTTT. Encoded protein: CASSFRVQAGNTIYF.